The following is a T cell receptor (beta chain) sequence with its context. Its antigen is unknown. Using immunoSEQ multiplex PCR, the repertoire was profiled, and TCRdb retains in-frame clones only, with some absent. The sample gives more than 2 million clones, 95% of which show up once; under 0.15% is in the top ten. The data are from a study of shared clonotypes between healthy human individuals. Whole-study findings and limits: Some naive CD4 clonotypes, around 5%, turned up in common across four donors.

The CDR3 extends over 15 amino acids. The V gene's germline CDR1 is SGDLS and CDR2 YYNGEE. V gave up 4 bases and J gave up 2 bases; unmatched junction bases: 6. The TCR comes from a man aged 18 to 29 in good health. The sample consisted of naive CD4+ T cells sorted from blood. Subset denoted: CD45RA+ positively selected. The rearrangement uses TRBV9 and TRBJ2-4; 7 bases agree with TRBD2. CDR3 amino acids: CASSPSGNTKNIQYF. In DNA, the CDR3 is TGTGCCAGCAGCCCTAGCGGCAACACCAAAAACATTCAGTACTTC.